These T cell receptor beta chains were read from a single sample in a study of T cell responses to AZD1222 COVID-19 vaccine. Some clones are missing from TCRdb's copy, which holds only in-frame ones; the method was immunoSEQ multiplex PCR. The sample has approximately 120,000 clones; around 93% are singletons. The material sequenced was peripheral blood, taken on day 0 of AZD1222 vaccination. These receptors all stem from an adult in good health. Each CDR3 is given with its conserved first and last residue. D genes are given only for firm matches. The listing skips clone size in some rows; elsewhere it reads once, few, many or a size class.

J gene,clone size,V gene,D gene,CDR3 protein,CDR3 DNA
TRBJ2-7,NA,TRBV18,NA,CASSPPARVGEQYF,TGTGCCAGCTCACCACCGGCCAGGGTTGGGGAGCAGTACTTC
TRBJ2-1,NA,TRBV2,NA,CASSEMVPSYNEQFF,TGTGCCAGCAGTGAAATGGTCCCATCCTACAATGAGCAGTTCTTC
TRBJ1-3,NA,TRBV7-6,NA,CASSTQVGLSGNTIYF,TGTGCCAGCAGCACCCAAGTGGGTCTCTCTGGAAACACCATATATTTT
TRBJ1-4,NA,TRBV6-5,NA,CATSTGGNEKLFF,TGTGCCACCTCGACAGGCGGGAATGAAAAACTGTTTTTT
TRBJ2-1,NA,TRBV19,TRBD2,CASSSWAGGSYNEQFF,TGTGCCAGTAGTTCTTGGGCGGGAGGGTCCTACAATGAGCAGTTCTTC
TRBJ2-1,NA,TRBV7-2,NA,CASSLVSGTGGDNEQFF,TGTGCCAGCAGCTTAGTCTCCGGGACTGGGGGAGACAATGAGCAGTTCTTC
TRBJ1-6,NA,TRBV12-3/TRBV12-4,NA,CASSLGIPLHF,TGTGCCAGCAGTCTGGGGATACCCCTCCACTTT
TRBJ2-1,NA,TRBV4-3,NA,CASSQGGSSYNEQFF,TGCGCCAGCAGCCAGGGCGGCAGCTCCTACAATGAGCAGTTCTTC
TRBJ2-7,NA,TRBV12-3/TRBV12-4,NA,CASSSGAYEQYF,TGTGCCAGCAGTTCTGGGGCCTACGAGCAGTACTTC
TRBJ1-2,NA,TRBV12-3/TRBV12-4,NA,CASSPRANYGYTF,TGTGCCAGCAGCCCGAGAGCTAACTATGGCTACACCTTC
TRBJ2-3,NA,TRBV10-3,TRBD2,CAISTLAGLTDTQYF,TGTGCCATCAGCACCTTAGCGGGACTAACAGATACGCAGTATTTT
TRBJ2-1,NA,TRBV4-2,NA,CASSQTSGTNEQFF,TGTGCCAGCAGCCAGACATCGGGTACGAATGAGCAGTTCTTC
TRBJ1-4,NA,TRBV6-1,TRBD1,CASRDQGGYSEKLFF,TGTGCCAGCAGGGACCAAGGGGGCTATAGTGAAAAACTGTTTTTT
TRBJ1-1,once,TRBV7-8,NA,CASSRYTGLEAFF,TGTGCCAGCAGCCGATACACAGGGCTTGAAGCTTTCTTT
TRBJ2-5,NA,TRBV9,NA,CASSLAPHQETQYF,TGTGCCAGCAGCTTAGCCCCCCACCAAGAGACCCAGTACTTC
TRBJ2-1,NA,TRBV29-1,TRBD2,CSVVSGSSYNEQFF,TGCAGCGTTGTAAGCGGGAGCTCCTACAATGAGCAGTTCTTC
TRBJ1-1,NA,TRBV4-3,NA,CASSQGDYGNTEAFF,TGCGCCAGCAGCCAAGGGGATTATGGGAACACTGAAGCTTTCTTT
TRBJ1-6,NA,TRBV6-2/TRBV6-3,NA,CASSYTNSPLHF,TGTGCCAGCAGTTACACGAATTCACCCCTCCACTTT
TRBJ2-1,NA,TRBV5-1,NA,CASSLRVGAMGYNEQFF,TGCGCCAGCAGCTTGCGGGTAGGGGCCATGGGTTACAATGAGCAGTTCTTC
TRBJ2-5,NA,TRBV7-6,TRBD2,CASSLITGGFQETQYF,TGTGCCAGCAGCTTAATTACGGGAGGTTTTCAAGAGACCCAGTACTTC
TRBJ2-1,NA,TRBV9,NA,CASSVGVGEQFF,TGTGCCAGCAGCGTAGGAGTTGGTGAGCAGTTCTTC
TRBJ1-3,once,TRBV5-4,NA,CASSLDRNTIYF,TGTGCCAGCAGCTTGGACAGAAACACCATATATTTT
TRBJ1-6,NA,TRBV30,NA,CASGQYSYNSPLHF,TGTGCCTCAGGACAGTACTCCTATAATTCACCCCTCCACTTT
TRBJ1-1,NA,TRBV5-4,NA,CASSNAQGMNTEAFF,TGTGCCAGCAGCAACGCCCAGGGGATGAACACTGAAGCTTTCTTT
TRBJ2-1,NA,TRBV19,TRBD2,CASSTSGYPYNEQFF,TGTGCCAGTAGTACTAGCGGGTACCCCTACAATGAGCAGTTCTTC
TRBJ2-7,NA,TRBV6-1,NA,CASSEMVGDYEQYF,TGTGCCAGCAGTGAAATGGTCGGAGACTACGAGCAGTACTTC
TRBJ1-4,NA,TRBV9,TRBD1,CASSVSRGQGEKLFF,TGTGCCAGCAGCGTTTCCAGGGGGCAGGGAGAAAAACTGTTTTTT
TRBJ2-3,once,TRBV2,NA,CASSELLRTDTQYF,TGTGCCAGCAGTGAACTACTGCGCACAGATACGCAGTATTTT
TRBJ2-5,NA,TRBV7-7,NA,CASSSGIGATETQYF,TGTGCTAGCAGCTCAGGGATAGGGGCCACAGAGACCCAGTACTTC
TRBJ1-2,NA,TRBV28,TRBD1,CASSTGQGAFYGYTF,TGTGCCAGCAGTACCGGACAGGGAGCATTCTATGGCTACACCTTC